This is a list of T cell receptor beta chains from one sample in a study of control samples from healthy donors and cancer patients. Clones were sequenced by immunoSEQ multiplex PCR, and TCRdb holds only the in-frame ones, with some missing. The sample records 120,000 or so clones, around 87% being singletons. Sequencing was carried out using blood. Receptors were obtained from a man aged 55 to 69 in good health. The CDR3 runs from the conserved cysteine through the conserved F or W. The order of the fields is V gene, J gene, CDR3 protein.

>TRBV10-3|TRBJ2-5
CAISHTGQNGETQYF
>TRBV7-2|TRBJ1-4
CASSLGGAINEKLFF
>TRBV5-1|TRBJ1-4
CASSLGTYRALGEKLFF
>TRBV7-9|TRBJ1-1
CATGPAFF
>TRBV28|TRBJ2-3
CASSPGLGGATQYF
>TRBV6-5|TRBJ1-3
CASKFTGESGNTIYF
>TRBV28|TRBJ1-2
CASSLSQAGYGYTF
>TRBV6-5|TRBJ1-5
CASSQTPFGNQPQHF
>TRBV18|TRBJ1-1
CASSLQTGRATEAFF
>TRBV27|TRBJ1-1
CASSLSGRVTEAFF
>TRBV28|TRBJ2-7
CATSRQVPYEQYF
>TRBV28|TRBJ1-2
CASSPYRVNYGYTF
>TRBV5-1|TRBJ2-5
CASSGTAPSETQYF
>TRBV30|TRBJ2-7
CAWSEGRQYGEQYF
>TRBV6-1|TRBJ2-7
CASSEGGGAYEQYF
>TRBV4-3|TRBJ2-7
CASSQDASGAYYEQYF
>TRBV5-5|TRBJ1-2
CASSLDQGTFYGYTF
>TRBV10-2|TRBJ2-3
CASSSTAGLSTDTQYF
>TRBV3-1/TRBV3-2|TRBJ1-1
CASSPPSPQGRTEAFF
>TRBV28|TRBJ2-1
CASSIWGTTYNEQFF
>TRBV30|TRBJ2-2
CAWSGTNTGELFF
>TRBV28|TRBJ1-5
CASGQANAGNQPQHF
>TRBV7-2|TRBJ2-2
CASNQVGVGELFF
>TRBV7-8|TRBJ2-3
CASSLFSVSPTDTQYF
>TRBV28|TRBJ1-5
CASLEDTASDQPQHF
>TRBV3-1/TRBV3-2|TRBJ1-4
CASSQDPGQTNEKLFF
>TRBV5-4|TRBJ2-2
CASSWSGSNTGELFF
>TRBV7-9|TRBJ2-3
CASSSTGGLDTQYF
>TRBV5-8|TRBJ2-5
CASSFEVSGGQETQYF
>TRBV7-2|TRBJ2-2
CASNINTGELFF
>TRBV9|TRBJ2-3
CASSESGARTDTQYF
>TRBV5-1|TRBJ2-2
CASSLVAGSLGGELFF
>TRBV29-1|TRBJ1-1
CSVEEVSNTEAFF
>TRBV28|TRBJ2-3
CASRLAGDTDTQYF
>TRBV30|TRBJ1-5
CAWSALGGNQPQHF
>TRBV28|TRBJ2-6
CASSFYSSGANVLTF
>TRBV27|TRBJ2-5
CAIGGETQYF